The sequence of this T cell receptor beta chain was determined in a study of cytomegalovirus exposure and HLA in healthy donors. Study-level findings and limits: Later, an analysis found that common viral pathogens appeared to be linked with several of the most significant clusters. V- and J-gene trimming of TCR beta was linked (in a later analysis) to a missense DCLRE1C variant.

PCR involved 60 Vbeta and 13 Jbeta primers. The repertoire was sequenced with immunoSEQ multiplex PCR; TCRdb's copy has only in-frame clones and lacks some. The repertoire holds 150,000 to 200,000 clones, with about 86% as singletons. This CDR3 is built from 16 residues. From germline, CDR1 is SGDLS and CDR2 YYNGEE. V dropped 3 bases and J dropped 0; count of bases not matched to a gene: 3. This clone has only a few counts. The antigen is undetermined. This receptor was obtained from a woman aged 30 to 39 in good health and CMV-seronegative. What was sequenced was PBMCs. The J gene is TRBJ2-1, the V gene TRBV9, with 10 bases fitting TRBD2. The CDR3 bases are TGTGCCAGCAGCGCTGGGACTAGCGACTCCTACAATGAGCAGTTCTTC. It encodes CASSAGTSDSYNEQFF.